Shown below are 32 T cell receptor beta chains from a single sample sequenced in a study of siplizumab effects on memory and regulatory T cells. Clones were sequenced by immunoSEQ multiplex PCR, and TCRdb holds only the in-frame ones, with some missing. The repertoire has 100,000 to 110,000 clones, less than 95% of them found once; the top ten carry 1% to 1.5%. Sequenced material: non-Treg CD4+ T cells sorted from blood. The receptors originated from a human donor in good health.

The chain is built from TRBV20-1 and TRBJ1-1; maybe TRBD1 (6 bases). Trimming pared 6 bases from V and 6 bases from J, leaving 11 bases between. This CDR3 contains 11 residues. CDR1 is DFQATT and CDR2 is SNEGSKA in the germline V gene (reference sequence). The CDR3 coding sequence is TGCAGTGCACCCGGACAGTCTGAAGCTTTCTTT. This codes for CSAPGQSEAFF.

The V and J genes are TRBV28 and TRBJ2-7; 7 bases align to TRBD1. Losses at the gene ends were 8 bases for V and 1 base for J; bases not matched to a gene: 8. Germline V CDR1 and CDR2: MDHEN, SYDVKM. This CDR3 comprises 14 residues. CDR3 residues: CASGGQEASYEQYF. CDR3 sequence (DNA): TGTGCCAGCGGAGGACAGGAGGCTTCCTACGAGCAGTACTTC.

For the CDR3, the DNA is TGCGCCAGCAGCCAAGAACAGTATCGGCTAGCGGGAGGTAAGATCGAGCAGTACTTC. It codes for CASSQEQYRLAGGKIEQYF. The gene calls are TRBV4-1 and TRBJ2-7; 11 nucleotides align to TRBD2. The trim removed 0 bases at V and 6 bases at J, leaving 16 bases unmatched. The CDR3 contains 19 residues. Germline loops: CDR1 MGHRA, CDR2 YSYEKL.

V usage is TRBV27 and J usage is TRBJ2-1; 7 bases line up with TRBD2. The CDR3 has 16 amino acids. Germline values: CDR1 MNHEY, CDR2 SMNVEV (reference sequence). The ends lost 1 base at V and 0 bases at J; junction bases unmatched: 3. CDR3 sequence (DNA): TGTGCCAGCAGTTTATTTCGCGGGAGCTCCTACAATGAGCAGTTCTTC. The encoded protein is CASSLFRGSSYNEQFF.

The chain recombines TRBV2 with TRBJ2-3; TRBD2 matches at 9 bases. This CDR3 contains 15 residues. The junction had 8 bases not matched to a gene; V was cut back by 6 bases and J by 4 bases. CDR1 is SNHLY, CDR2 FYNNEI, per germline. The CDR3 region is CASRAPGLAPDTQYF. CDR3 sequence (DNA): TGTGCCAGCAGAGCTCCGGGACTAGCCCCAGATACGCAGTATTTT.

J is TRBJ2-4 and V is TRBV4-1, with 9 nucleotides matching TRBD1. The V gene's germline CDR1 is MGHRA and CDR2 YSYEKL. The CDR3 covers 17 residues. The V gene end was trimmed by 5 bases and the J gene end by 3 bases; junction bases not matched to a gene: 11. The CDR3 DNA sequence: TGCGCCAGCAGCACCCCGGGACAGGGACGACTCAAAAACATTCAGTACTTC. It translates to CASSTPGQGRLKNIQYF.

This clone has a single count. The chain uses TRBV9 and TRBJ2-2; D is ambiguous. V was trimmed by 4 bases and J by 3 bases, leaving 10 bases between them. The germline V gene has CDR1 SGDLS and CDR2 YYNGEE. This CDR3 contains 14 residues. The CDR3 spells CASSTTTYTGELFF. Written as DNA, the CDR3 is TGTGCCAGCAGCACTACAACTTACACCGGGGAGCTGTTTTTT.

This chain links TRBV11-2 with TRBJ2-3; D unresolved. Germline CDR1 reads SGHAT; CDR2 reads FQNNGV. The V gene lost 0 bases and the J gene lost 0 bases, with 10 bases spanning the gap. This CDR3 contains 16 residues. The CDR3 region is CASSLDPSASTDTQYF. The CDR3 DNA reads as TGTGCCAGCAGCTTAGATCCCAGTGCTAGCACAGATACGCAGTATTTT. The full variable domain, its missing parts supplied by reference TRBV11-2 and TRBJ2-3, is EAGVAQSPRYKIIEKRQSVAFWCNPISGHATLYWYQQILGQGPKLLIQFQNNGVVDDSQLPKDRFSAERLKGVDSTLKIQPAKLEDSAVYLCASSLDPSASTDTQYFGPGTRLTVL.

The chain recombines TRBV7-2 with TRBJ1-5, with D hard to call. The CDR3 loop spans 12 amino acids. The germline V gene encodes CDR1 SGHTA and CDR2 FQGNSA. Trimming stripped 4 bases from V and 5 bases from J, with 6 bases between. CDR3 nucleotides: TGTGCCAGCAGCTCCAGCCATCAGCCCCAGCATTTT. Encoded protein: CASSSSHQPQHF.

The CDR3, as DNA: TGTGCCACCAAGAATGGACAGGGATCCACTGAAGCTTTCTTT. Its translation: CATKNGQGSTEAFF. The chain is built from TRBV6-5 and TRBJ1-1; 8 nucleotides line up with TRBD1. The CDR3 totals 14 residues. Looked up from germline, CDR1 is MNHEY and CDR2 is SVGAGI. Trimming at V came to 10 bases and at J to 4 bases, leaving 11 bases not matched to a gene.

The chain carries TRBV5-1 and TRBJ1-5, with TRBD1 matching over 9 bases. This CDR3 is built from 15 residues. The V gene's germline CDR1 is SGHRS and CDR2 YFSETQ. Germline trimming cut 4 bases from V and 1 base from J; bases unmatched to any gene: 3. Written as DNA, the CDR3 is TGCGCCAGCAGCCCGGGACAGGGAAGCAATCAGCCCCAGCATTTT. Translated: CASSPGQGSNQPQHF.

The chain combines TRBV19 with TRBJ1-2; D not certain. Germline V lookup: CDR1 LNHDA, CDR2 SQIVND (reference sequence). V dropped 5 bases and J dropped 8 bases, with 24 bases sitting between them. The CDR3 is made up of 16 amino acids. CDR3 nucleotide sequence: TGTGCCAGTAGTGACTCCTGGCGCGGAGGGTCAGGCGGCTACACCTTC. As protein: CASSDSWRGGSGGYTF.

The chain carries TRBV7-2 and TRBJ2-7; 8 bases are a match to TRBD1. The trim removed 6 bases at V and 3 bases at J, leaving 7 bases unmatched. The CDR3 totals 14 residues. In germline, CDR1 is SGHTA, CDR2 FQGNSA. The CDR3: CASSPWTGIYEQYF. DNA of the CDR3: TGTGCCAGCAGTCCTTGGACAGGGATCTACGAGCAGTACTTC.

This chain joins TRBV7-9 and TRBJ2-2; 10 nucleotides match TRBD1. The V gene's germline CDR1 is SEHNR and CDR2 FQNEAQ (reference sequence). The length of the CDR3 is 16 residues. V shed 3 bases and J 5 bases; nucleotides not matched to a gene: 6. Here the CDR3 DNA reads TGTGCCAGCAGCTTCCGACAGGGGGCAGGGACCGGGGAGCTGTTTTTT. This translates into CASSFRQGAGTGELFF.

This rearrangement joins TRBV18 to TRBJ1-4, with TRBD1 as a possible D gene (6 bases). This CDR3 spans 18 amino acids. Germline loops: CDR1 KGHSH, CDR2 LQKENI. V lost 3 bases and J 0 bases, leaving 17 bases between the germline ends. This CDR3 reads CASSPGGTRIATNEKLFF. DNA for the CDR3: TGTGCCAGCTCACCCGGAGGGACACGGATAGCAACTAATGAAAAACTGTTTTTT. Full variable domain (remainder filled in from reference TRBV18 and TRBJ1-4): NAGVMQNPRHLVRRRGQEARLRCSPMKGHSHVYWYRQLPEEGLKFMVYLQKENIIDESGMPKERFSAEFPKEGPSILRIQQVVRGDSAAYFCASSPGGTRIATNEKLFFGSGTQLSVL.

This chain uses TRBV6-1 with TRBJ2-1; D could derive from TRBD1 or TRBD2 (5 bases each). Per germline, CDR1 MNHNS and CDR2 SASEGT. This CDR3 is built from 16 residues. V gave up 3 bases and J gave up 6 bases, with 18 bases separating them. This CDR3 is CASSDRGRPTVNEQFF. The CDR3 region has the DNA TGTGCCAGCAGTGACCGGGGCCGTCCGACAGTCAATGAGCAGTTCTTC.

Worth noting for this clone: At one end the junction does not follow the germline gene, possibly because of a read error. In nucleotides, the CDR3 is TGCGCCAGCAGCTTGGGAGGGGGCCCTGGAAACACCATATATTTT. Protein product: CASSLGGGPGNTIYF. The chain has TRBV7-9 and TRBJ1-3, with 7 nucleotides matching TRBD1. The V gene's germline CDR1 is SEHNR and CDR2 FQNEAQ (reference sequence). CDR3 size: 15 residues.

V and J are TRBV5-1 and TRBJ2-7, with 12 bases that match TRBD1. This CDR3 has 14 amino acids. CDR1 and CDR2 from the germline V gene are SGHRS and YFSETQ. Unmatched junction bases numbered 2, after V lost 2 bases and J lost 5 bases. The CDR3 nucleotides are TGCGCCAGCAGCTTAGGGACAGGGGGCAACGAGCAGTACTTC. Translating it yields CASSLGTGGNEQYF.

The rearrangement joins TRBV2 to TRBJ2-7; D is perhaps TRBD1 (6 bases). Trimming cost V 6 bases and J 0 bases, with 9 bases left between them. Germline CDR1 SNHLY, CDR2 FYNNEI. CDR3 length: 13 residues. The CDR3 reads CASSQGTSYEQYF. DNA for the CDR3: TGTGCCAGCAGCCAGGGGACCTCCTACGAGCAGTACTTC.

CDR3 in amino acids: CSASRGNTQYF. In nucleotides, the CDR3 is TGCAGTGCTTCCAGGGGAAATACGCAGTATTTT. The chain carries TRBV20-1 and TRBJ2-3; tentative D call: TRBD1 (6 bases). The germline gives CDR1 DFQATT, CDR2 SNEGSKA (reference sequence). Trimming cost V 5 bases and J 7 bases, with 10 bases left between them. The CDR3 is made up of 11 amino acids.

The chain links TRBV30 to TRBJ1-3; D gene uncertain. The CDR3 extends over 13 amino acids. Looked up from germline, CDR1 is GTSNPN and CDR2 is SVGIG (reference sequence). V was trimmed by 3 bases and J by 2 bases, leaving 8 bases between them. Here the CDR3 reads CAWSDGTGNTIYF. The CDR3 DNA follows: TGTGCCTGGAGCGACGGGACTGGAAACACCATATATTTT.

The V and J genes are TRBV30 and TRBJ1-3; 9 bases map to TRBD1. Trimming at V came to 7 bases and at J to 6 bases, leaving 13 bases not matched to a gene. This CDR3 is 15 amino acids long. Germline lookup yields CDR1 GTSNPN and CDR2 SVGIG (reference sequence). CDR3 sequence reads: CAYRRTGVLENTIYF. CDR3 bases: TGTGCCTATCGTAGGACAGGGGTTTTGGAAAACACCATATATTTT. The full variable domain, with the rest looked up from reference TRBV30 and TRBJ1-3, is SQTIHQWPATLVQPVGSPLSLECTVEGTSNPNLYWYRQAAGRGLQLLFYSVGIGQISSEVPQNLSASRPQDRQFILSSKKLLLSDSGFYLCAYRRTGVLENTIYFGEGSWLTVV.

J is TRBJ2-7 and V is TRBV25-1; no firm D call. V was shortened by 2 bases and J by 5 bases, with 19 bases between the two germline ends. The CDR3 consists of 16 residues. CDR1 and CDR2 (germline): MGHDK, SYGVNS. The CDR3 sequence: CASSEGKLTGVDEQYF. CDR3 DNA: TGTGCCAGCAGTGAAGGTAAACTCACTGGGGTAGACGAGCAGTACTTC.

The CDR3 coding sequence is TGTGCCAGCAGCCCCGGGTCGAACACTGAAGCTTTCTTT. This encodes CASSPGSNTEAFF. V gene TRBV11-3 combines with J gene TRBJ1-1; D is unresolved. Germline-derived CDR1 and CDR2 are SGHNT and YENEEA. The V end lost 5 bases, the J end lost 1 base, and 8 bases lay between the germline ends. The CDR3 runs to 13 residues.

The V call is TRBV18, the J call TRBJ1-3, with D perhaps matching TRBD1 (5 bases). This CDR3 comprises 14 residues. Deletions cut 6 bases from V and 0 bases from J, with 9 bases between. Germline CDR1 KGHSH, CDR2 LQKENI. The CDR3, as DNA: TGTGCCAGCTCGCCGACAGACTCTGGAAACACCATATATTTT. Protein: CASSPTDSGNTIYF.

V gene TRBV5-5 combines with J gene TRBJ1-2, with 7 bases that match TRBD1. CDR3 length: 17 residues. The J segment lost 3 bases and the V segment lost 0 bases, leaving 11 bases of the junction unmatched. Germline CDR1 is SGHKS and CDR2 is YYEKEE (reference sequence). CDR3 protein: CASSLAPTGARDYGYTF. CDR3 DNA sequence: TGTGCCAGCAGCTTGGCCCCCACAGGGGCTAGGGACTATGGCTACACCTTC.

The CDR3 DNA reads TGTGCCAGCAGCGCCAGGGGGTACGAGCAGTACTTC. This sequence encodes CASSARGYEQYF. This chain joins TRBV5-4 and TRBJ2-7, with TRBD1 matching over 7 bases. Germline CDR1 and CDR2: SGHNT and YYREEE (reference sequence). Germline trimming cut 4 bases from V and 4 bases from J; bases unmatched to any gene: 2. The CDR3 length is 12 residues. Complete variable domain (other parts from reference TRBV5-4 and TRBJ2-7): ETGVTQSPTHLIKTRGQQVTLRCSSQSGHNTVSWYQQALGQGPQFIFQYYREEENGRGNFPPRFSGLQFPNYSSELNVNALELDDSALYLCASSARGYEQYFGPGTRLTVT.

The V and J genes are TRBV7-9 and TRBJ1-1, with D possibly matching TRBD1 (5 bases). V was trimmed by 5 bases and J by 5 bases, leaving 18 bases between them. Germline V lookup: CDR1 SEHNR, CDR2 FQNEAQ (reference sequence). This CDR3 region has 15 residues. This chain's CDR3 is CASSLATVPGTEAFF. CDR3 sequence (DNA): TGTGCCAGCAGCCTCGCGACAGTCCCAGGGACTGAAGCTTTCTTT.

This clone was found once. The gene calls are TRBV30 and TRBJ2-7; 7 positions agree with TRBD2. CDR3 length: 15 amino acids. In germline, CDR1 is GTSNPN, CDR2 SVGIG (reference sequence). The V and J ends lost 3 bases and 4 bases, in that order; junction bases with no gene match: 12. The CDR3 coding sequence is TGTGCCTGGAGCGGCGGGAGAAGTCACCCTTACGAGCAGTACTTC. Residues: CAWSGGRSHPYEQYF.

The genes are TRBV5-1 and TRBJ2-1; unclear D gene. CDR1 and CDR2 from the germline V gene are SGHRS and YFSETQ. V was trimmed by 1 base and J by 6 bases, leaving 11 bases between them. The CDR3 loop spans 14 amino acids. CDR3 residues: CASSLSRNRNEQFF. The DNA of the CDR3 is TGCGCCAGCAGCTTGTCCCGGAACCGCAATGAGCAGTTCTTC.

The chain carries TRBV2 and TRBJ1-2; D may be TRBD1 (5 bases). This CDR3 region has 13 residues. Germline V gene data show CDR1 as SNHLY and CDR2 as FYNNEI. Trimming took off 4 bases at V and 8 bases at J, with 14 bases between the two ends. CDR3 in DNA: TGTGCCAGCAGTGGGGGGGGTTCTCAGGGCTACACCTTC. This gives the protein CASSGGGSQGYTF.

This chain connects TRBV5-1 to TRBJ2-2; D remains ambiguous. CDR3 length: 16 amino acids. The V end lost 5 bases, the J end lost 4 bases, and 18 bases lay between the germline ends. Looked up from germline, CDR1 is SGHRS and CDR2 is YFSETQ. In DNA, the CDR3 is TGCGCCAGCAGAATCGGACGGAACACGATCACCGGGGAGCTGTTTTTT. The encoded protein is CASRIGRNTITGELFF. Complete variable domain (other parts from reference TRBV5-1 and TRBJ2-2): KAGVTQTPRYLIKTRGQQVTLSCSPISGHRSVSWYQQTPGQGLQFLFEYFSETQRNKGNFPGRFSGRQFSNSRSEMNVSTLELGDSALYLCASRIGRNTITGELFFGEGSRLTVL.